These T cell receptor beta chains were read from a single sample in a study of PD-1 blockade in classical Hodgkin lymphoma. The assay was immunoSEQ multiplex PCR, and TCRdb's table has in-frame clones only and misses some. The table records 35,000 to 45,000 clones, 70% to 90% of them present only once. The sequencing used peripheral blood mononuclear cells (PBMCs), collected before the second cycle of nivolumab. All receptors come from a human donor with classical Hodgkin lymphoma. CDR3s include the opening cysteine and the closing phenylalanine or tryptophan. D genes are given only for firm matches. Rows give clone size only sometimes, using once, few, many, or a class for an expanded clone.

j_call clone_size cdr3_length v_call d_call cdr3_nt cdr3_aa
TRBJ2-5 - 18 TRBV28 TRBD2 TGTGCCAGCAGTTCCCGACTAGCGGGTGAGGCGTTTGCAGAGACCCAGTACTTC CASSSRLAGEAFAETQYF
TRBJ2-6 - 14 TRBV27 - TGTGCCAGCAGTTATGTGGACGGGGCCAACGTCCTGACTTTC CASSYVDGANVLTF
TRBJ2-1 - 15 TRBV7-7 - TGTGCTAGCAGTCAGGACACCCGCTCCTACAATGAGCAGTTCTTC CASSQDTRSYNEQFF
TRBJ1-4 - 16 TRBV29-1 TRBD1 TGCAGCGTTTCCGGGACAGGTCATGCGGCTAATGAAAAACTGTTTTTT CSVSGTGHAANEKLFF
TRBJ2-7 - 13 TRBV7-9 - TGTGCCAGCAGCTTAGAACCAGGTTACGAGCAGTACTTC CASSLEPGYEQYF
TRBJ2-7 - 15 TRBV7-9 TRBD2 TGTGCCAGCAGCTTAACCCCTAGCGGGAACTACGAGCAGTACTTC CASSLTPSGNYEQYF
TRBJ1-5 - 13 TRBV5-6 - TGTGCCAGCAGCTTGACGTGGAATCAGCCCCAGCATTTT CASSLTWNQPQHF
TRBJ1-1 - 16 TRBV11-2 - TGTGCCAGCAGCTTAAACCCTGCCGGTTCGGGAACTGAAGCTTTCTTT CASSLNPAGSGTEAFF
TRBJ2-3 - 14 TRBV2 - TGTGCCAGCAGTGAGACGGGGGCGGCAGATACGCAGTATTTT CASSETGAADTQYF
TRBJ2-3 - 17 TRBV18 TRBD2 TGTGCCAGCTCACCACCGCTAGCGGGCGAGGGGGGAGATACGCAGTATTTT CASSPPLAGEGGDTQYF
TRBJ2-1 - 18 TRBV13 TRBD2 TGTGCCAGCAGCCCCGGGACTAGCTGGCTCAGCTCCTACAATGAGCAGTTCTTC CASSPGTSWLSSYNEQFF
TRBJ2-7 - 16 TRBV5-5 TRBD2 TGTGCCAGCAGCTTGGCTGCTAGCGGGAAAACCTACGAGCAGTACTTC CASSLAASGKTYEQYF
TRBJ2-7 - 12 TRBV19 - TGTGCCAGTGGAGACGCAAAAAGCGAGCAGTACTTC CASGDAKSEQYF
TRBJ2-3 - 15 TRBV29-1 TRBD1 TGCAGCATTTACGGACAGGAGATGAACACAGATACGCAGTATTTT CSIYGQEMNTDTQYF
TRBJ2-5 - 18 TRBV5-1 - TGCGCCAGCAGCTTGAGTGGGTTAGTAGGAATGCCGGGAGAGACCCAGTACTTC CASSLSGLVGMPGETQYF
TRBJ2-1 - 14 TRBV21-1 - TGTGCCAGCAGTGTTGGGACAGGGGGCGATGAGCAGTTCTTC CASSVGTGGDEQFF
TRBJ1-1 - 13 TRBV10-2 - TGCGCCAGCACCGTTAGCGGGAACACTGAAGCTTTCTTT CASTVSGNTEAFF
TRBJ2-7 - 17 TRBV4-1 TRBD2 TGCGCCAGCAGCCTTTTTGTGAGTAGCGGGAGAGTCGACGAGCAGTACTTC CASSLFVSSGRVDEQYF
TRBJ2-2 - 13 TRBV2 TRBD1 TGTGCCAGCAGCCAGAGGGGGCGCGGGGAGCTGTTTTTT CASSQRGRGELFF
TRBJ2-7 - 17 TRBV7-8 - TGTGCCAGCACCCCGTTCAACCAGGGACCCGTGTCCTACGAGCAGTACTTC CASTPFNQGPVSYEQYF
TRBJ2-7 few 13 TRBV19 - TGTGCCAGTAGTCCCCGTGAAGACTACGAGCAGTACTTC CASSPREDYEQYF
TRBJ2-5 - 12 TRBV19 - TGTGCCAGTAGTAGAGTGCGAGAGACCCAGTACTTC CASSRVRETQYF
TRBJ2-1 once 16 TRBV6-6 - TGTGCCAGCAGTTATCTGTCAGTGAGCTCCTACAATGAGCAGTTCTTC CASSYLSVSSYNEQFF
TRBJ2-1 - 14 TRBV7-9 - TGTGCCAGCAGCTTAGGGGGCTCCTACAATGAGCAGTTCTTC CASSLGGSYNEQFF
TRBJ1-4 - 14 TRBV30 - TGTGCCTGGAGTGTGAGGGGACAAAATGAAAAACTGTTTTTT CAWSVRGQNEKLFF
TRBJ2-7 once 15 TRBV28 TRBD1 TGTGCCAGCAGTGACCGGACAGGGGATTCCTACGAGCAGTACTTC CASSDRTGDSYEQYF
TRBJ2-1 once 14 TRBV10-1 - TGCGCCAGCAGAAGAGATGTTTACGGGGATGAGCAGTTCTTC CASRRDVYGDEQFF
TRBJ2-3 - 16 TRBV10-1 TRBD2 TGCGCCAGCAGTGAATTGGCGGGAGGAGAAGCAGATACGCAGTATTTT CASSELAGGEADTQYF
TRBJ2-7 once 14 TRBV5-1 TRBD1 TGCGCCAGCAGCTCTACAGGGGGACCTTACGAGCAGTACTTC CASSSTGGPYEQYF
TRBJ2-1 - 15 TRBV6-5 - TGTGCCAGCAGTTCACAGGGGACTGGGATTGGTGAGCAGTTCTTC CASSSQGTGIGEQFF
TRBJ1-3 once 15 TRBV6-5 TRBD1 TGTGCCACTAAGAGCACAGGGGGCTACGGAAACACCATATATTTT CATKSTGGYGNTIYF
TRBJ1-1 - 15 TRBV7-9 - TGTGCCAGCAGCGCATCCGGGACTCAGAACACTGAAGCTTTCTTT CASSASGTQNTEAFF
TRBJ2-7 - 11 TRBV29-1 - TGCAGCGTTGAAGGAGCCCGCGAGCAGTACTTC CSVEGAREQYF
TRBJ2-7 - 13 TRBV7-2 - TGTGCCAGCAGCTTAGGGAGGAAGGGCGAGCAGTACTTC CASSLGRKGEQYF
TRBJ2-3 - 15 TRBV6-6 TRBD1 TGTGCCAGCAACTCCGGGACAGCAAACACAGATACGCAGTATTTT CASNSGTANTDTQYF